This T cell receptor beta chain was sequenced during a study of post-analysis software for immune sequencing data. Study outcomes and limitations: With TRBV5-6, TRBV5-1 and TRBV20-1 included, about 5 TRBV segments were more frequent in patients than in controls. Normalized Chao1 diversity in multiple sclerosis patients fell significantly below that of controls.

Unique molecular identifiers were carried by the TCR beta cDNA libraries. Starting from approximately 1 to 10 million T cells, the study yielded about 500,000 cDNA molecules. In TCRdb, the PCR reads were re-called with MiXCR into one record per CDR3 protein. This table holds 400,000 to 500,000 distinct CDR3 sequences, 30% to 45% found once. There are many counts of this clonotype. Its antigen remains unknown. The CDR3 length is 13 residues. Germline trimming cut 0 bases from V and 5 bases from J; bases unmatched to any gene: 0. CDR1 SGHRS and CDR2 YFSETQ come from the germline V gene. This rearrangement joins TRBV5-1 to TRBJ2-5; 8 nucleotides align to TRBD1. The TCR originated in a girl aged 2-10 years with multiple sclerosis. Sequencing used blood. The CDR3 coding sequence is TGCGCCAGCAGCTTGGGACAGGGGGAGACCCAGTACTTC. Its protein is CASSLGQGETQYF.